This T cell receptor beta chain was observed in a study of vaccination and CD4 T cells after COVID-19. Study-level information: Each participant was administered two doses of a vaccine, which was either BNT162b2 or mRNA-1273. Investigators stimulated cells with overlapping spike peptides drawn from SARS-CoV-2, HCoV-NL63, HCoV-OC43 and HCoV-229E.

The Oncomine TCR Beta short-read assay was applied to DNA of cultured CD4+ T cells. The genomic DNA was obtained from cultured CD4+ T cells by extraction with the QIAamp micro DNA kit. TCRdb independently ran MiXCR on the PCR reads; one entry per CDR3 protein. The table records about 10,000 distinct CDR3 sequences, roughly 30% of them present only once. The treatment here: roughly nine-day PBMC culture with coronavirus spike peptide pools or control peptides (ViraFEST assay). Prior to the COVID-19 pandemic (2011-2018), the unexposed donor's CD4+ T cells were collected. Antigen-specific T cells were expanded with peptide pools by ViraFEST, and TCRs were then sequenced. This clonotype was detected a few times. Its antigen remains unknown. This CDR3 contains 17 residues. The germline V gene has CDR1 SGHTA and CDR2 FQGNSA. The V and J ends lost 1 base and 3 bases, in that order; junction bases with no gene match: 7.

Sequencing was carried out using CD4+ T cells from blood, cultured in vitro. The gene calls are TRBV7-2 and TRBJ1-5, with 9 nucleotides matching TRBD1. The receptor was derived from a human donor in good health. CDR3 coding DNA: TGTGCCAGCAGCTTAGGCCGGACAGGGGCTACCAATCAGCCCCAGCATTTT. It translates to CASSLGRTGATNQPQHF.